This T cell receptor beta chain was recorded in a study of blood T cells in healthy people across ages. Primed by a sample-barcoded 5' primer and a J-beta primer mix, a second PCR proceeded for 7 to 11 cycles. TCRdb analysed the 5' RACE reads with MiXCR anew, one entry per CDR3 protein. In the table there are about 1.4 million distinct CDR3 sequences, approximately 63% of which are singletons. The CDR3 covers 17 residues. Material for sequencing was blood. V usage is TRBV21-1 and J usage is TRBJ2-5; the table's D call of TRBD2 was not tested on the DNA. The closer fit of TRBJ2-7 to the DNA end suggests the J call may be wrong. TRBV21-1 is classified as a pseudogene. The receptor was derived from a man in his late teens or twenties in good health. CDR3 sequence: CASSYCTYGSGSYEQYF. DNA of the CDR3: TGTGCCAGCAGCTACTGCACGTACGGTAGCGGGAGCTACGAGCAGTACTTC.